These 21 T cell receptor beta chains were all obtained from the same sample, sequenced in a study of shared clonotypes between healthy human individuals (dated by TCRdb to about 2020). CD8 naive samples were CD45RO-negative cells positively selected for CCR7, giving a CD45RA+CCR7+ population that excluded TemRA cells. The method behind the library was the immunoSEQ multiplex PCR assay. The immuneACCESS repertoire file appears here via TCRdb, limited to in-frame rearrangements. These files lack a portion of the clones; in checked studies, under half of the deficit traces to unresolved V genes, and the cause of the others is not known. This sample is represented by 1.5 million to 2.5 million clones; about 95% of them were singletons. Under 1.5% of the sample is in the top ten clones. Sequencing used naive CD8+ T cells sorted from blood. Per the publication, the cell subset or site label means: CD45RA+CCR7+. The origin of the receptors is a man between 18 and 35 years old in good health.

CDR3 sequence (DNA): TGTGCCAGCAGTTTAGTTCGCGACAGCTTTAATTCACCCCTCCACTTT. Its translation is CASSLVRDSFNSPLHF. The chain joins TRBV28 to TRBJ1-6; D may be TRBD1 (5 bases). CDR1 MDHEN and CDR2 SYDVKM come from the germline V gene. The CDR3 is 16 residues long. V shed 2 bases and J shed 6 bases, with 14 bases lying between them.

With respect to this clone: Within the sample, other DNA sequences also encode this same CDR3. The chain employs TRBV6-5 and TRBJ2-2; D not certain. V lost 0 bases and J 6 bases, leaving 5 bases between the germline ends. This CDR3 contains 13 residues. Germline values: CDR1 MNHEY, CDR2 SVGAGI. The CDR3 DNA sequence: TGTGCCAGCAGTTACTCCCGGGCCGGGGAGCTGTTTTTT. Translation gives CASSYSRAGELFF.

The gene calls are TRBV27 and TRBJ2-1; D unresolved. V lost 0 bases to trimming and J lost 3 bases, with 6 bases between them. The CDR3 has 14 residues. CDR1 is MNHEY and CDR2 is SMNVEV in the germline V gene (reference sequence). The CDR3 nucleotides are TGTGCCAGCAGTTTATCTACCCTCTACAATGAGCAGTTCTTC. Translating gives CASSLSTLYNEQFF.

The chain uses TRBV28 and TRBJ2-7, with D uncertain. Trimming took 6 bases from V and 0 from J, leaving 12 bases between them. The CDR3 spans 14 residues. In germline, CDR1 is MDHEN, CDR2 SYDVKM. This CDR3 reads CASRPRDLSYEQYF. The CDR3 bases are TGTGCCAGCAGACCCAGAGATCTCTCCTACGAGCAGTACTTC.

The sample holds one count of this clone. The V and J genes are TRBV7-9 and TRBJ2-7; 7 bases align to TRBD1. The V segment lost 4 bases and the J segment 3 bases; nucleotides outside the gene matches: 9. Germline lookup yields CDR1 SEHNR and CDR2 FQNEAQ (reference sequence). This CDR3 spans 15 amino acids. The CDR3 spells CASSSSQQGIYEQYF. Written as DNA, the CDR3 is TGTGCCAGCAGCTCTTCCCAACAGGGGATCTACGAGCAGTACTTC.

The chain recombines TRBV4-3 with TRBJ1-1; D is uncertain. The V gene's germline CDR1 is LGHNA and CDR2 YSLEER. The CDR3 consists of 14 residues. V was cut by 1 base and J by 3 bases, with 9 bases left in between. The CDR3: CASSQVRSDTEAFF. The DNA for the CDR3 is TGCGCCAGCAGCCAAGTCCGATCGGACACTGAAGCTTTCTTT.

The chain combines TRBV6-4 with TRBJ2-2; 11 nucleotides match TRBD2. After removal of 2 bases from V and 3 bases from J, the junction contained 5 bases not matched to a gene. Per germline, CDR1 MRHNA and CDR2 SNTAGT. This CDR3 comprises 17 residues. For the CDR3, the DNA is TGTGCCAGCAGTGACCGTAGCGGGGGGGCCGACACCGGGGAGCTGTTTTTT. It is translated as CASSDRSGGADTGELFF.

This clone was detected only once. The chain links TRBV28 to TRBJ2-3, with D perhaps TRBD1 (6 bases). Trimming took off 4 bases at V and 3 bases at J, with 14 bases between the two ends. CDR1 and CDR2 (germline): MDHEN, SYDVKM. The CDR3 sequence is 15 residues long. CDR3: CASSSVTGGTDTQYF. CDR3 in DNA: TGTGCCAGCAGTTCAGTGACAGGTGGAACAGATACGCAGTATTTT.

The rearrangement links TRBV7-8 to TRBJ1-5, with D perhaps matching TRBD1 (5 bases). The CDR3 extends over 14 amino acids. V was trimmed by 2 bases and J by 2 bases, leaving 7 bases between them. Germline lookup yields CDR1 SGHVS and CDR2 FQNEAQ. The CDR3 spells CASSLLQGNQPQHF. The CDR3 DNA is TGTGCCAGCAGCTTATTACAGGGCAATCAGCCCCAGCATTTT.

This clone was picked up one time. The CDR3 reads CASSQWGNTEAFF. The CDR3 DNA sequence: TGTGCCAGCAGCCAATGGGGGAACACTGAAGCTTTCTTT. This chain uses TRBV5-5 with TRBJ1-1; no clear D. There are 13 residues in the CDR3. Germline values: CDR1 SGHKS, CDR2 YYEKEE (reference sequence). Trimming took off 4 bases at V and 1 base at J, with 8 bases between the two ends.

CDR3 DNA sequence: TGCGCCAGCAGCCAAGAGTGGGAGATGAACACTGAAGCTTTCTTT. Translated: CASSQEWEMNTEAFF. The genes are TRBV4-3 and TRBJ1-1, with unresolved D. Germline V gene sequence: CDR1 LGHNA, CDR2 YSLEER. This CDR3 contains 15 residues. Trimming took off 0 bases at V and 0 bases at J, with 8 bases between the two ends.

This clone was seen a single time. CDR3 sequence: CASRATGRVPEQYF. The CDR3 DNA is TGTGCCAGCAGAGCGACAGGGAGGGTACCCGAGCAGTACTTC. V usage is TRBV6-6 and J usage is TRBJ2-7, with D perhaps being TRBD1 or TRBD2 (7 bases each). The germline gives CDR1 MNHNY, CDR2 SVGAGI (reference sequence). CDR3 length: 14 amino acids. With 6 bases removed from V and 6 bases from J, the gap between germline ends came to 18 bases.

The chain has TRBV6-1 and TRBJ2-7, with D perhaps given as TRBD1 or TRBD2 (6 bases each). The length of the CDR3 is 14 residues. The germline CDR1 and CDR2 sequences are MNHNS and SASEGT. The ends were cut back, 2 bases at V and 3 bases at J, with 11 bases in the middle. The CDR3 spells CASSERGEYYEQYF. The CDR3 DNA reads as TGTGCCAGCAGTGAAAGGGGGGAGTACTACGAGCAGTACTTC.

This clone showed up just once. This chain connects TRBV4-1 to TRBJ2-5, with TRBD2 matching over 10 bases. Trimming removed 4 bases from V and 5 bases from J; junction bases left unmatched: 7. CDR3 length: 15 residues. Germline V lookup: CDR1 MGHRA, CDR2 YSYEKL. The CDR3 DNA sequence: TGCGCCAGCAGCCCCCGTATTAGCGGGGGGGAGACCCAGTACTTC. Protein product: CASSPRISGGETQYF.

The J gene is TRBJ1-1, the V gene TRBV19; 9 bases are a match to TRBD1. The CDR3 is 14 residues long. With 8 bases clipped from V and 4 bases from J, the junction kept 8 bases outside the gene matches. Germline lookup yields CDR1 LNHDA and CDR2 SQIVND (reference sequence). The CDR3 DNA is TGTGCCAGTGACAAAACAGGGGGCGGCACTGAAGCTTTCTTT. The encoded protein is CASDKTGGGTEAFF.

The V gene is TRBV5-1, the J gene TRBJ2-2; TRBD1 matches at 11 bases. Germline loops: CDR1 SGHRS, CDR2 YFSETQ. V gave up 2 bases and J gave up 4 bases; unmatched junction bases: 16. This CDR3 has 20 amino acids. This CDR3 reads CASSFRTGGIISEGTGELFF. Written as DNA, the CDR3 is TGCGCCAGCAGCTTTCGGACAGGGGGCATTATAAGTGAGGGCACCGGGGAGCTGTTTTTT.

Concerning this clone: Other nucleotide sequences in the sample specify the same CDR3. V and J are TRBV2 and TRBJ2-7; 7 bases are shared with TRBD1. Germline V gives CDR1 SNHLY, CDR2 FYNNEI. Trimming cost V 6 bases and J 0 bases; bases outside gene matches: 2. CDR3 length equals 13 residues. CDR3 nucleotides: TGTGCCAGCAGCGGGACAGCCTCCTACGAGCAGTACTTC. Translation: CASSGTASYEQYF.

This chain uses TRBV14 with TRBJ2-3; 8 bases align to TRBD2. The length of the CDR3 is 16 residues. Germline assignment: CDR1 SGHDN and CDR2 FVKESK. V lost 0 bases and J lost 0; bases outside the gene matches: 2. Written as DNA, the CDR3 is TGTGCCAGCAGCCAAGATTTAGCGGGGAGCACAGATACGCAGTATTTT. Translation: CASSQDLAGSTDTQYF.

The V call is TRBV7-9, the J call TRBJ1-3; 7 nucleotides agree with TRBD1. The CDR3 sequence is 17 residues long. The germline V gene encodes CDR1 SEHNR and CDR2 FQNEAQ (reference sequence). Unmatched junction bases numbered 10, after V lost 5 bases and J lost 0 bases. The CDR3 protein is CASSRTGTVLSGNTIYF. The CDR3 DNA reads TGTGCCAGCAGCCGGACGGGGACAGTTCTCTCTGGAAACACCATATATTTT. Variable domain in full (rest from reference TRBV7-9 and TRBJ1-3): DTGVSQNPRHKITKRGQNVTFRCDPISEHNRLYWYRQTLGQGPEFLTYFQNEAQLEKSRLLSDRFSAERPKGSFSTLEIQRTEQGDSAMYLCASSRTGTVLSGNTIYFGEGSWLTVV.

The sample holds one count of this clone. This chain uses TRBV4-1 with TRBJ2-7; weak D call: TRBD1 (5 bases). The CDR3 totals 13 residues. V lost 5 bases to trimming and J lost 3 bases, with 11 bases between them. CDR1 is MGHRA, CDR2 YSYEKL, per germline. The chain's CDR3 is CASSSQGDYEQYF. The CDR3 DNA reads as TGCGCCAGCAGCAGTCAAGGGGACTACGAGCAGTACTTC.

This chain connects TRBV10-3 to TRBJ2-1, with TRBD1 matching 7 bases. Germline V gene lookup returns CDR1 ENHRY and CDR2 SYGVKD. This CDR3 contains 16 residues. J was trimmed by 0 bases and V by 4 bases; bases with no gene match: 6. The CDR3 coding sequence is TGTGCCATCAGTGGAAATGACAGGGCCTCCTACAATGAGCAGTTCTTC. Amino acids: CAISGNDRASYNEQFF.